This T cell receptor (beta chain) came from a study of T cell responses to AZD1222 COVID-19 vaccine. The CDR3 is 17 residues long. J was trimmed by 3 bases and V by 7 bases; bases with no gene match: 13. Looked up from germline, CDR1 is MDHEN and CDR2 is SYDVKM. Sequenced by immunoSEQ multiplex PCR; TCRdb stores in-frame clones only, minus some. The table shows 180,000 or so clones, with about nine tenths occurring only once. The rearrangement uses TRBV28 and TRBJ1-4, with 8 bases that match TRBD1. The sequenced sample was peripheral blood, obtained 28 days after the second AZD1222 dose. This sequence was found in an adult who received the AZD1222 COVID-19 vaccine. The CDR3 reads CASKSSGTGRSNEKLFF. CDR3 DNA: TGTGCCAGCAAAAGCTCCGGGACAGGAAGATCTAATGAAAAACTGTTTTTT. The variable domain in full, completed from reference TRBV28 and TRBJ1-4, reads DVKVTQSSRYLVKRTGEKVFLECVQDMDHENMFWYRQDPGLGLRLIYFSYDVKMKEKGDIPEGYSVSREKKERFSLILESASTNQTSMYLCASKSSGTGRSNEKLFFGSGTQLSVL.